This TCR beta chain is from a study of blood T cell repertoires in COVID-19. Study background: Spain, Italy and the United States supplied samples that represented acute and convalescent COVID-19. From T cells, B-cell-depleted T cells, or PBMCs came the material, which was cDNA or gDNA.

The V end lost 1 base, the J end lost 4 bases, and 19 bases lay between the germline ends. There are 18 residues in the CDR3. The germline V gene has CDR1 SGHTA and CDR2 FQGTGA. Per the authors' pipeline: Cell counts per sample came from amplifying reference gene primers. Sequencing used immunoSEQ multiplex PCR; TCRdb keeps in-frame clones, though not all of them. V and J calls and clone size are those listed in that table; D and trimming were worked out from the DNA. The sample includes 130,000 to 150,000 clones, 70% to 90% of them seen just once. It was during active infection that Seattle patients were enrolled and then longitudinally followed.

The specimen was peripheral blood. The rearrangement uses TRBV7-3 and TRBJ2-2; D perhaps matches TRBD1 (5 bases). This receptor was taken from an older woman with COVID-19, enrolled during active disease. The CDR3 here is CASSLNPPRVGATGELFF. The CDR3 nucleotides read TGTGCCAGCAGCTTAAACCCCCCCCGGGTAGGGGCCACCGGGGAGCTGTTTTTT.